These 14 T cell receptor beta chains came from one sample sequenced in a study of early T cells in non-severe SARS-CoV-2 infection (dated by TCRdb to the early 2020s). The library was built by means of 5' RACE. The instrument was a NextSeq 500. Starting from the raw public reads, TCRdb applied fastp trimming at Q25, assembled clones with MiXCR and retained in-frame beta chains. When rows share a CDR3 protein, they turn into one entry using the most common DNA and genes. This sample is represented by roughly 83,000 distinct CDR3 sequences; about 12% of them were singletons. 4.4% of the sample comes from the top ten. The sample in question was whole blood, obtained at baseline. The receptors stem from an adult who was a healthcare worker with PCR-confirmed SARS-CoV-2 infection or an uninfected control (not recorded which).

This clonotype appeared a few times. V and J are TRBV5-1 and TRBJ2-2; TRBD1 matches 8 bases. After removal of 3 bases from V and 7 bases from J, the junction contained 8 bases not matched to a gene. The CDR3 covers 15 residues. Germline V lookup: CDR1 SGHRS, CDR2 YFSETQ. The chain's CDR3 is CASSSGQVYIGELFF. The DNA of the CDR3 is TGCGCCAGCAGCTCGGGACAGGTCTACATCGGGGAGCTGTTTTTT.

This chain links TRBV13 with TRBJ2-7; 10 bases match TRBD1. Germline loops: CDR1 PRHDT, CDR2 FYEKMQ (reference sequence). The CDR3 consists of 15 residues. With 3 bases clipped from V and 0 bases from J, the junction kept 2 bases outside the gene matches. The CDR3 spells CASSFGTGVSYEQYF. In DNA, the CDR3 is TGTGCCAGCAGCTTCGGGACAGGGGTCTCCTACGAGCAGTACTTC. Full variable domain (outside the CDR3, taken from reference TRBV13 and TRBJ2-7): AAGVIQSPRHLIKEKRETATLKCYPIPRHDTVYWYQQGPGQDPQFLISFYEKMQSDKGSIPDRFSAQQFSDYHSELNMSSLELGDSALYFCASSFGTGVSYEQYFGPGTRLTVT.

This clonotype was found many times. This chain joins TRBV9 and TRBJ2-1; D not certain. Germline values: CDR1 SGDLS, CDR2 YYNGEE. V was shortened by 3 bases and J by 6 bases, with 10 bases between the two germline ends. The CDR3 loop spans 13 amino acids. The CDR3 DNA reads as TGTGCCAGCAGCGCGGGCATGGGCAATGAGCAGTTCTTC. Its translation is CASSAGMGNEQFF.

V gene TRBV11-2 combines with J gene TRBJ2-5; no clear D gene. This CDR3 is 13 amino acids long. Between the trimmed V and J ends, which lost 4 bases and 1 base, there was a span of 7 bases. Germline V CDR1 and CDR2: SGHAT, FQNNGV. The CDR3 DNA is TGTGCCAGCAGCTCGCAGCCCCAAGAGACCCAGTACTTC. Translation gives CASSSQPQETQYF.

A few counts support this clonotype. The rearrangement uses TRBV7-8 and TRBJ2-1, with D perhaps matching TRBD1 (5 bases). V was pared by 5 bases and J by 8 bases, with 28 bases between. The germline V gene has CDR1 SGHVS and CDR2 FQNEAQ. The CDR3 spans 18 residues. The CDR3, as DNA: TGTGCCAGCAGCAAACGTAAGGTTGGGTCGTGGCTAGGGGATGAGCAGTTCTTC. Translated: CASSKRKVGSWLGDEQFF.

The chain combines TRBV29-1 with TRBJ1-1; 9 nucleotides agree with TRBD1. Germline V gene sequence: CDR1 SQVTM, CDR2 ANQGSEA. V lost 7 bases and J lost 4; bases outside the gene matches: 10. CDR3 length equals 14 residues. CDR3 in DNA: TGCAGCGCTGAGGACAGGGGTTTGGCCACTGAAGCTTTCTTT. This sequence encodes CSAEDRGLATEAFF.

This clonotype came up a few times. The J gene is TRBJ2-5, the V gene TRBV5-1, with TRBD2 identical over 11 bases. CDR1 is SGHRS, CDR2 YFSETQ, per germline. The ends lost 1 base at V and 4 bases at J; junction bases unmatched: 6. This CDR3 is 16 amino acids long. CDR3 sequence (DNA): TGCGCCAGCAGCTTGAATAGCGGGGGGGCTCGAGAGACCCAGTACTTC. This sequence encodes CASSLNSGGARETQYF. The full variable domain, with the rest looked up from reference TRBV5-1 and TRBJ2-5, is KAGVTQTPRYLIKTRGQQVTLSCSPISGHRSVSWYQQTPGQGLQFLFEYFSETQRNKGNFPGRFSGRQFSNSRSEMNVSTLELGDSALYLCASSLNSGGARETQYFGPGTRLLVL.

This clonotype was observed many times. The rearrangement uses TRBV20-1 and TRBJ1-6, with D tentatively TRBD1 (5 bases). Germline V gives CDR1 DFQATT, CDR2 SNEGSKA (reference sequence). The V gene lost 6 bases and the J gene lost 15 bases, with 36 bases spanning the gap. CDR3 length equals 18 residues. CDR3 region: CSAQAPQPGLRVGYLLHF. The CDR3 region has the DNA TGCAGTGCCCAGGCCCCACAACCGGGACTACGGGTCGGTTATCTCCTCCACTTT.

This clonotype appeared many times. Here the CDR3 DNA reads TGTGCCAGCTCACCACTACTAGCGGGGAACTCTGGGGCCAACGTCCTGACTTTC. Its translation: CASSPLLAGNSGANVLTF. V usage is TRBV18 and J usage is TRBJ2-6, with 10 bases lining up with TRBD2. This CDR3 contains 18 residues. CDR1 is KGHSH, CDR2 LQKENI, per germline. V shed 1 base and J 0 bases; nucleotides not matched to a gene: 3.

This clonotype was counted ten times or more. The rearrangement uses TRBV11-2 and TRBJ2-5; D call uncertain. The CDR3 spans 12 residues. Germline-derived CDR1 and CDR2 are SGHAT and FQNNGV. V was cut by 1 base and J by 5 bases, with 5 bases left in between. This CDR3 reads CASSLALETQYF. Here the CDR3 DNA reads TGTGCCAGCAGCTTAGCGTTGGAGACCCAGTACTTC.

This clonotype was picked up many times. This sequence joins TRBV30 and TRBJ1-6; 7 nucleotides match TRBD1. The CDR3 loop spans 14 amino acids. The germline V gene encodes CDR1 GTSNPN and CDR2 SVGIG (reference sequence). Trimming at V came to 3 bases and at J to 6 bases, leaving 5 bases not matched to a gene. The CDR3 is CAWRLGTVNSPLHF. The CDR3 bases are TGTGCCTGGAGGCTTGGGACAGTTAATTCACCCCTCCACTTT.

This clonotype was recorded at least ten times. V and J are TRBV11-2 and TRBJ2-1; D may be TRBD1 or TRBD2 (5 bases each). This CDR3 spans 16 amino acids. CDR1 SGHAT and CDR2 FQNNGV come from the germline V gene. V was clipped by 6 bases and J by 4 bases, with 19 bases between them. CDR3 nucleotides: TGTGCCAGCAGACCGAGTGGGACGGCGGCTTACAATGAGCAGTTCTTC. It yields the protein CASRPSGTAAYNEQFF.

This clonotype occurred a few times. The chain carries TRBV12-3 or TRBV12-4 and TRBJ2-2, with 10 bases that match TRBD2. The CDR3 extends over 18 amino acids. V shed 8 bases, J shed 4 bases, and the junction held 16 bases outside the gene matches. Here the CDR3 DNA reads TGTGCCAGCGGGCGGGTAGCGGGAGGCAGCGGGGGCACCGGGGAGCTGTTTTTT. It codes for CASGRVAGGSGGTGELFF.

The chain employs TRBV19 and TRBJ2-6; D gene unclear. There are 16 residues in the CDR3. Germline CDR1 reads LNHDA; CDR2 reads SQIVND (reference sequence). Trimming removed 8 bases at V and 1 base at J, with 15 bases between. CDR3: CASSGNKMSGANVLTF. The CDR3 region has the DNA TGTGCCAGTTCGGGTAATAAGATGTCTGGGGCCAACGTCCTGACTTTC.